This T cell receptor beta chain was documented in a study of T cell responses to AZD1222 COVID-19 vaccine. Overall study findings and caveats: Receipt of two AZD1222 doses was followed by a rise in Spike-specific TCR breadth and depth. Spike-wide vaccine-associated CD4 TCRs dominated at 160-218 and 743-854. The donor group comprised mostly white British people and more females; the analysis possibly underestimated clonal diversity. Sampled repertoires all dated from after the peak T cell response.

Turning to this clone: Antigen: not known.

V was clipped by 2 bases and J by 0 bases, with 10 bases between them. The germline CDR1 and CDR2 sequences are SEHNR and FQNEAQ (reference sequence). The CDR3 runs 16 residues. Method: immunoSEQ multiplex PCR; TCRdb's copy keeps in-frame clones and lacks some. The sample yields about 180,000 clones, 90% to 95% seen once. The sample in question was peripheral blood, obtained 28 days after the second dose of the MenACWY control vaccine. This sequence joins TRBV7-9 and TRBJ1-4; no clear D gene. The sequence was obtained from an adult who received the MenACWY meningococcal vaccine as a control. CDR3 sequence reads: CASSLSASSTNEKLFF. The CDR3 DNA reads TGTGCCAGCAGCTTAAGCGCCTCTTCAACTAATGAAAAACTGTTTTTT.